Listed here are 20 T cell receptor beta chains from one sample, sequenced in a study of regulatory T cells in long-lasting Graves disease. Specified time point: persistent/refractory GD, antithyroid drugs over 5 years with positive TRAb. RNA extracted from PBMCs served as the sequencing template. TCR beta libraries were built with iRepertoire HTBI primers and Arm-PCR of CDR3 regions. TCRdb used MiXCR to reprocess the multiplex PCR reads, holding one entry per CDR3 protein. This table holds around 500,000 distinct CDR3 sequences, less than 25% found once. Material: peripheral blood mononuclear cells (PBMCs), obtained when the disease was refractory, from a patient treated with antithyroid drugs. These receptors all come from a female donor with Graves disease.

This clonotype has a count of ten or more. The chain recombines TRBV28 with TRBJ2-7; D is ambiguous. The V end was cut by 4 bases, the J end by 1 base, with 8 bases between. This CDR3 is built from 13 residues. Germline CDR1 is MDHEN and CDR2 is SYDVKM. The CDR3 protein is CASSSTPSYEQYF. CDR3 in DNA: TGTGCCAGCAGTTCAACGCCATCCTACGAGCAGTACTTC.

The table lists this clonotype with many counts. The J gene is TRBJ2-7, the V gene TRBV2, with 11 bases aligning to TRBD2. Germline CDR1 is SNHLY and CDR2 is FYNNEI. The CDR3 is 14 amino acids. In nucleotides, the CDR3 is TGTGCGATGGGGGCTAGCGGGGGGTCCTACGAGCAGTACTTC. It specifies CAMGASGGSYEQYF.

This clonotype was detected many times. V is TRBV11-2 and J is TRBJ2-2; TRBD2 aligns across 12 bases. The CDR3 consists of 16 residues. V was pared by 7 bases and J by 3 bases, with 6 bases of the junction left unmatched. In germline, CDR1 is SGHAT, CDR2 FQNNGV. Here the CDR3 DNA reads TGTGCCAGCAAATTACGACTAGCGGGGGACACCGGGGAGCTGTTTTTT. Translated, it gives CASKLRLAGDTGELFF.

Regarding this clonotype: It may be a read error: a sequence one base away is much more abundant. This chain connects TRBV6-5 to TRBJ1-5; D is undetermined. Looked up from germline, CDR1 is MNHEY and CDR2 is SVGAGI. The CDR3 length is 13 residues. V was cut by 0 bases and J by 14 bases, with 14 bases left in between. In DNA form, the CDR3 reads TGTGCCAGCAGTTACTCGGCACGGGGATTAAAGCATTTT. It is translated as CASSYSARGLKHF.

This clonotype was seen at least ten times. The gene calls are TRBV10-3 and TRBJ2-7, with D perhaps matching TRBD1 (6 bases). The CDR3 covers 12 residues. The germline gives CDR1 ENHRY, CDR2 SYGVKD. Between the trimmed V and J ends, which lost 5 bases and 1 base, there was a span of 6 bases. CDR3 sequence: CAISQGSYEQYF. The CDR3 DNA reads TGTGCCATCAGTCAGGGGTCCTACGAGCAGTACTTC.

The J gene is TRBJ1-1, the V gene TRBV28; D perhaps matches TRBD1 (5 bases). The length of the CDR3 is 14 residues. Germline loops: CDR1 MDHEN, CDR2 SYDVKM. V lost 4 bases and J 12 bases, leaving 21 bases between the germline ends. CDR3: CASSYYRDRIETFF. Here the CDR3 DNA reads TGTGCCAGCAGTTATTACCGGGACCGGATAGAAACTTTCTTT.

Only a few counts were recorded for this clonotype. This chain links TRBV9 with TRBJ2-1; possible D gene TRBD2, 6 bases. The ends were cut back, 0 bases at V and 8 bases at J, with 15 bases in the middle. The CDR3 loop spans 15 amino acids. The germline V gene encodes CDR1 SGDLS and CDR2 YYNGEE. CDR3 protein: CASSVAGGNLDEQFF. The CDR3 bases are TGTGCCAGCAGCGTAGCAGGCGGGAACCTCGATGAGCAGTTCTTC.

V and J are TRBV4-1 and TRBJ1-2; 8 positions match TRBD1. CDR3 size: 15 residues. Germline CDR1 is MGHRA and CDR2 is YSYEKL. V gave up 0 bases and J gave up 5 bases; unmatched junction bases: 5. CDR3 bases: TGCGCCAGCAGCCAAGAAGGAACAGGGGGTTATGGCTACACCTTC. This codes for CASSQEGTGGYGYTF.

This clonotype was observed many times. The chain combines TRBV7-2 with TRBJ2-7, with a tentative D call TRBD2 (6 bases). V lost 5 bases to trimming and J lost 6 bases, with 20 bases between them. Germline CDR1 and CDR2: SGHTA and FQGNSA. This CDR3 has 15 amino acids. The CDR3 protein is CASSTVRGMGVEQYF. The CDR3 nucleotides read TGTGCCAGCAGCACCGTACGGGGGATGGGGGTCGAGCAGTACTTC.

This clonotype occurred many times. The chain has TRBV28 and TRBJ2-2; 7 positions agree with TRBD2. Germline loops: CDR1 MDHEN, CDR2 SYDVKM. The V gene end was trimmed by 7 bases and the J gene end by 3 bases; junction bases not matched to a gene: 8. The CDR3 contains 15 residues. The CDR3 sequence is CASIITSGDTGELFF. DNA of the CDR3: TGTGCCAGCATCATTACCAGCGGGGACACCGGGGAGCTGTTTTTT.

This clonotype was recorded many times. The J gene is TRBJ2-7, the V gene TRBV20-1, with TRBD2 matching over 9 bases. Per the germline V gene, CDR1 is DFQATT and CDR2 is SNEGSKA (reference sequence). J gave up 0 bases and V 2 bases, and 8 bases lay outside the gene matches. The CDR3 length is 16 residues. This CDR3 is CSARSASGTLSYEQYF. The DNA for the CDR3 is TGCAGTGCTAGATCGGCTAGCGGGACGCTCTCCTACGAGCAGTACTTC.

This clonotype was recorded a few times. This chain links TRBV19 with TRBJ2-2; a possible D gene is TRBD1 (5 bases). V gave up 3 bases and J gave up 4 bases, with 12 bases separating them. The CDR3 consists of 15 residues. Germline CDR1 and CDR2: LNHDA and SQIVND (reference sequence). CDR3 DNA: TGTGCCAGTAGTATCCAGGGAAGGGGCACCGGGGAGCTGTTTTTT. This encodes CASSIQGRGTGELFF.

CDR3 sequence (DNA): TGTGCCACCAAGGCGGGGAAGATCACTGAAGCTTTCTTT. Amino acids: CATKAGKITEAFF. This sequence joins TRBV19 and TRBJ1-1, with D unresolved. CDR3 length: 13 residues. Trimming removed 10 bases from V and 4 bases from J, with 16 bases in between. Germline lookup yields CDR1 LNHDA and CDR2 SQIVND (reference sequence).

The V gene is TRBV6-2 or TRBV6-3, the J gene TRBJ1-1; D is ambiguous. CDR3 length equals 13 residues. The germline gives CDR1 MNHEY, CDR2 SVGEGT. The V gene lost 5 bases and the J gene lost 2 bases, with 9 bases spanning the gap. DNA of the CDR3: TGTGCCAGCAGTGCCCGGCCTAACACTGAAGCTTTCTTT. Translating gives CASSARPNTEAFF.

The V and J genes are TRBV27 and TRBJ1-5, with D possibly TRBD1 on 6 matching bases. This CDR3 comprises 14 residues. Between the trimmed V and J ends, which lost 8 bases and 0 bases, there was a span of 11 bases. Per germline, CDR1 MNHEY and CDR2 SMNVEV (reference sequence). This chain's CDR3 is CASGWTDSNQPQHF. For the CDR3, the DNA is TGTGCCAGCGGATGGACAGATAGCAATCAGCCCCAGCATTTT.

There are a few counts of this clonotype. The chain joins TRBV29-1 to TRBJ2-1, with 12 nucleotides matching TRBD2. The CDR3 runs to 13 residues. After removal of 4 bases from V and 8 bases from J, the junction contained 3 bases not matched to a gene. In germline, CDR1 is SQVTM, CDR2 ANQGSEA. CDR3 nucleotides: TGCAGCGTTGCTCTAGCGGGAGGGTATGAGCAGTTCTTC. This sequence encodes CSVALAGGYEQFF.

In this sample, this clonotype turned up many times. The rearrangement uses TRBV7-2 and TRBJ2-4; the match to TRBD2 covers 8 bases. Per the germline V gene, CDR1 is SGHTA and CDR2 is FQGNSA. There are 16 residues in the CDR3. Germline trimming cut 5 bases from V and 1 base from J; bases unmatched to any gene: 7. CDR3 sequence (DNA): TGTGCCAGCAGCGGTAGTGTAGCGGGGGCCAAAAACATTCAGTACTTC. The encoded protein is CASSGSVAGAKNIQYF. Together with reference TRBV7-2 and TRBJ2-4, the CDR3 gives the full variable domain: GAGVSQSPSNKVTEKGKDVELRCDPISGHTALYWYRQSLGQGLEFLIYFQGNSAPDKSGLPSDRFSAERTGGSVSTLTIQRTQQEDSAVYLCASSGSVAGAKNIQYFGAGTRLSVL.

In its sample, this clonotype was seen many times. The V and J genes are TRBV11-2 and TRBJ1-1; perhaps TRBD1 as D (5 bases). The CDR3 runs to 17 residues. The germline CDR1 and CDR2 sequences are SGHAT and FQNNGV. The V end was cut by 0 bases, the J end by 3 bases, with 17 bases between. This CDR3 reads CASSLDLGVRSYTEAFF. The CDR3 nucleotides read TGTGCCAGCAGCTTAGATCTGGGGGTTCGTAGTTACACTGAAGCTTTCTTT.

The CDR3 DNA is TGTGCCAGCAGCCCGCCGGGACTAGTAGACGAGCAGTACTTC. This sequence encodes CASSPPGLVDEQYF. J is TRBJ2-7 and V is TRBV28, with TRBD2 matching over 8 bases. The CDR3 runs 14 residues. CDR1 is MDHEN and CDR2 is SYDVKM in the germline V gene. V was clipped by 6 bases and J by 5 bases; unmatched bases: 9. Full variable domain (missing parts from reference TRBV28 and TRBJ2-7): DVKVTQSSRYLVKRTGEKVFLECVQDMDHENMFWYRQDPGLGLRLIYFSYDVKMKEKGDIPEGYSVSREKKERFSLILESASTNQTSMYLCASSPPGLVDEQYFGPGTRLTVT.

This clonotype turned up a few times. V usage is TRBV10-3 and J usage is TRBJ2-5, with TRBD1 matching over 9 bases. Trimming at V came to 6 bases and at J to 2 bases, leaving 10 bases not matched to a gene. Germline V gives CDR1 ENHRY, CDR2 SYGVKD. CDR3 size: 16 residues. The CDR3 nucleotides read TGTGCCATCAGGGAGGACAGGGGAGTGAGGCAAGAGACCCAGTACTTC. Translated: CAIREDRGVRQETQYF.